This TCR beta chain was captured in a study of post-analysis software for immune sequencing data. The study, taken as a whole, reports: Strong co-clustering by F measure was evident for samples that had been prepared in the same batch. Compared against controls, patients with multiple sclerosis displayed significantly lower normalized Chao1 diversity. Roughly 5 TRBV segments, TRBV5-6, TRBV5-1 and TRBV20-1 among them, were found more frequent in patients than controls.

As regards this clonotype: What it recognizes is unknown.

The CDR3 consists of 16 residues. The germline V gene has CDR1 MNHEY and CDR2 SVGEGT. J was trimmed by 13 bases and V by 6 bases; bases with no gene match: 19. Unique molecular identifiers were carried by the TCR beta cDNA libraries. TCRdb reprocessed the PCR reads via MiXCR and lists one record per CDR3 protein. The sample has about 820,000 distinct CDR3 sequences; approximately 50% are singletons. This TCR derives from a girl aged 5-17 years with multiple sclerosis. Input material: blood. V is TRBV6-2 or TRBV6-3 and J is TRBJ2-4; TRBD2 matches 9 bases. CDR3 in amino acids: CASRPSSGKEFYEQYF. The CDR3 DNA reads TGTGCCAGCAGGCCCTCTAGCGGGAAGGAATTTTATGAGCAGTACTTC.